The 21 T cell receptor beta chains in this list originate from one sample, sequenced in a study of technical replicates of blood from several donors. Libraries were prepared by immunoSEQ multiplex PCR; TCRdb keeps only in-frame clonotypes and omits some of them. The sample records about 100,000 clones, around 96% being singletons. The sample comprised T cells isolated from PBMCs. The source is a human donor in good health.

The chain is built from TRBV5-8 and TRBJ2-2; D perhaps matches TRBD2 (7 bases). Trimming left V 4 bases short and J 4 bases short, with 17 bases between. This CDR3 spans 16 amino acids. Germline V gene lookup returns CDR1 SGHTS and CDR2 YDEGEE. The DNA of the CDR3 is TGTGCCAGCAGCGAACTGAGGGAGGGGGGCACCGGGGAGCTGTTTTTT. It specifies CASSELREGGTGELFF.

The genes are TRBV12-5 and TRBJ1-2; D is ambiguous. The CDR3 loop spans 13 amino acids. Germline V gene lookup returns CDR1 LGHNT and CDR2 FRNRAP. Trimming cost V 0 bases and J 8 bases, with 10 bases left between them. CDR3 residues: CASGLVTAGGYTF. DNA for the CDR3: TGTGCTAGTGGTTTGGTAACGGCAGGCGGCTACACCTTC.

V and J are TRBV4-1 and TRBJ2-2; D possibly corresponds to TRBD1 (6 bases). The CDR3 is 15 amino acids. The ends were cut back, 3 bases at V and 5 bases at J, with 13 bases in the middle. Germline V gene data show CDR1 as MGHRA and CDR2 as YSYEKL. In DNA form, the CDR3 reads TGCGCCAGCAGCCAGGAGAACAGGGCAACCGGGGAGCTGTTTTTT. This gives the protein CASSQENRATGELFF.

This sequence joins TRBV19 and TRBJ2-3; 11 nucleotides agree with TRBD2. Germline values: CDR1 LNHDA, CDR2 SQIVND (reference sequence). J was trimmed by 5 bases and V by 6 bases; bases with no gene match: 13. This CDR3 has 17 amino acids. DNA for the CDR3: TGTGCCAGTAGCTTTACTAGCGGGAGAGCGGTTGGAGATACGCAGTATTTT. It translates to CASSFTSGRAVGDTQYF.

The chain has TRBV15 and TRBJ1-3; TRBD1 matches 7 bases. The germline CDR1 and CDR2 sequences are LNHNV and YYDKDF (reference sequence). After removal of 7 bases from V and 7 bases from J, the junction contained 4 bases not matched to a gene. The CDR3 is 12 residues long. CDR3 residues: CATNARGNTIYF. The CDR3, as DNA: TGTGCCACCAACGCCAGGGGGAACACCATATATTTT.

The CDR3 nucleotides are TGTGCCAGCAGCTTAGTGGCCGACAGGGAGATACCCCACGAGCAGTACTTC. Residues: CASSLVADREIPHEQYF. This rearrangement joins TRBV7-8 to TRBJ2-7, with 7 bases that match TRBD1. CDR3 length: 17 residues. After removal of 1 base from V and 5 bases from J, the junction contained 14 bases not matched to a gene. Germline lookup yields CDR1 SGHVS and CDR2 FQNEAQ.

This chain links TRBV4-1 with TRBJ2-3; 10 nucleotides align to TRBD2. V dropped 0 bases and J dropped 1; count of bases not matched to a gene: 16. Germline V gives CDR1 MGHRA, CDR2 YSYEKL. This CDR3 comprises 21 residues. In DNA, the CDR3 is TGCGCCAGCAGCCAAGATCAGGTCCTAGCGGGAGATTCTTTGGGCACAGATACGCAGTATTTT. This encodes CASSQDQVLAGDSLGTDTQYF.

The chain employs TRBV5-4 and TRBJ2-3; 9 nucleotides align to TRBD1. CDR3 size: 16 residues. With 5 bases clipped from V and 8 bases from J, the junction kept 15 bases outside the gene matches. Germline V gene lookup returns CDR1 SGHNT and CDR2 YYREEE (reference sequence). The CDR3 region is CASRNKSGTGLGTQYF. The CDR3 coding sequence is TGTGCCAGCAGAAACAAAAGTGGGACAGGGTTAGGTACGCAGTATTTT. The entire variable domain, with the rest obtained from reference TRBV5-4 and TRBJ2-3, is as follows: ETGVTQSPTHLIKTRGQQVTLRCSSQSGHNTVSWYQQALGQGPQFIFQYYREEENGRGNFPPRFSGLQFPNYSSELNVNALELDDSALYLCASRNKSGTGLGTQYFGPGTRLTVL.

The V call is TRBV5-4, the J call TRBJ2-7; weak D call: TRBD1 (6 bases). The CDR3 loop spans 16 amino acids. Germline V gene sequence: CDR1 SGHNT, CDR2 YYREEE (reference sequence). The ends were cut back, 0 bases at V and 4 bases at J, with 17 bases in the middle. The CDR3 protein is CASSLGGQNRAYEQYF. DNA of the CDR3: TGTGCCAGCAGCTTGGGAGGACAGAATAGGGCATACGAGCAGTACTTC.

Here the CDR3 reads CASSQTAVQGNEQYF. CDR3 in DNA: TGCGCCAGCAGCCAAACCGCAGTTCAGGGGAACGAGCAGTACTTC. The chain combines TRBV4-1 with TRBJ2-7; a weak D match, TRBD1 (6 bases). CDR3 size: 15 residues. Germline CDR1 and CDR2: MGHRA and YSYEKL. Trimming took 2 bases from V and 5 from J, leaving 16 bases between them.

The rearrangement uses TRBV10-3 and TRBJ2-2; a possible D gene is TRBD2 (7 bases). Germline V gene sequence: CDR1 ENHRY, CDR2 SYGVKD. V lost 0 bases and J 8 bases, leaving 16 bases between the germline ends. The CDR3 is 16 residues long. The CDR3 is CAISESTRGARGELFF. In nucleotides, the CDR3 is TGTGCCATCAGTGAGTCGACTCGGGGGGCGCGTGGGGAGCTGTTTTTT.

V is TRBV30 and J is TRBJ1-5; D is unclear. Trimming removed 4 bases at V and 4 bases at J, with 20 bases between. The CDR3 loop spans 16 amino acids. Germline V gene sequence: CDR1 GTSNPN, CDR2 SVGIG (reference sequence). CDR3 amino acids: CAWTPSGLRLNQPQHF. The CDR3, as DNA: TGTGCCTGGACCCCCAGCGGGCTCCGTCTTAATCAGCCCCAGCATTTT.

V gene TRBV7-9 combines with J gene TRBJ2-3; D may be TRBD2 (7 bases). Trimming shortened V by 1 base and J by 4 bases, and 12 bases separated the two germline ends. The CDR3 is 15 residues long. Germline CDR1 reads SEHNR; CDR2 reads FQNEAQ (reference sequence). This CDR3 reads CASSLGGGGADTQYF. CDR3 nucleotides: TGTGCCAGCAGCTTAGGTGGCGGGGGCGCAGATACGCAGTATTTT.

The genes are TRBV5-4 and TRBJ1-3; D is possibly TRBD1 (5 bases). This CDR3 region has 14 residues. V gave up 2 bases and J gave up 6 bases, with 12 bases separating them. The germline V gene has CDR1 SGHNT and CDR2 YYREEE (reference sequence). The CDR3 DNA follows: TGTGCCAGCAGCTTCGGGGGTCAGGAAAACACCATATATTTT. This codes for CASSFGGQENTIYF.

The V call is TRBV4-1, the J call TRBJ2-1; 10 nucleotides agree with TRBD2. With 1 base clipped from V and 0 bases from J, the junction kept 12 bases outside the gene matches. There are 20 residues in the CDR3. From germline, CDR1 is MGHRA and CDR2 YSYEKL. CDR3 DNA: TGCGCCAGCAGCCAAGTTGTATCCAGCGGGAGGGCGGGCTCCTACAATGAGCAGTTCTTC. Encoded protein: CASSQVVSSGRAGSYNEQFF.

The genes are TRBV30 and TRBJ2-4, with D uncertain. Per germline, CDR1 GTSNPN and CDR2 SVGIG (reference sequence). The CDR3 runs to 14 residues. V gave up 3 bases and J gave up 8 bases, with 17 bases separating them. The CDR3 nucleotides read TGTGCCTGGAGCGCCCCTCGAGGTGGTGACATTCAGTACTTC. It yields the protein CAWSAPRGGDIQYF.

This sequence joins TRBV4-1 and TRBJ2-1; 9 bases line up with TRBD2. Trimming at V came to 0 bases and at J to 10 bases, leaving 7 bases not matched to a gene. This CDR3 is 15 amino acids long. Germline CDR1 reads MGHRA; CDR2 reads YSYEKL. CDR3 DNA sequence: TGCGCCAGCAGCCAAGATCGCGGGGGGGCCGGGGAGCAGTTCTTC. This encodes CASSQDRGGAGEQFF.

CDR3 sequence: CASSGHRGSFNIEAFF. The CDR3 nucleotides read TGTGCCAGCAGTGGGCACAGGGGTTCTTTTAATATTGAAGCTTTCTTT. The V call is TRBV28, the J call TRBJ1-1; 7 nucleotides match TRBD1. The CDR3 is made up of 16 amino acids. Trimming took 5 bases from V and 7 from J; bases not matched to a gene: 16. Germline-derived CDR1 and CDR2 are MDHEN and SYDVKM.

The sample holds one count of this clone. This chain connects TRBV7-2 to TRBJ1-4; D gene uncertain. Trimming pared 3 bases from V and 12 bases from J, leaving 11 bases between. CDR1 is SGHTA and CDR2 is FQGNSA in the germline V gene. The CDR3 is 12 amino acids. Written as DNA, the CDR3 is TGTGCCAGCAGCTTTTCGGGGATGGAACTGTTTTTT. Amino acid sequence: CASSFSGMELFF.

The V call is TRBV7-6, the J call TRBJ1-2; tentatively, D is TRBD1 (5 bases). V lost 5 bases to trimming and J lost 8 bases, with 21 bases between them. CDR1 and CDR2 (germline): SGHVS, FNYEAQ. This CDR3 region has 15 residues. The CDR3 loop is CASSPGVSTRTGYTF. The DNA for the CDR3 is TGTGCCAGCAGCCCCGGAGTGTCCACAAGGACAGGCTACACCTTC.

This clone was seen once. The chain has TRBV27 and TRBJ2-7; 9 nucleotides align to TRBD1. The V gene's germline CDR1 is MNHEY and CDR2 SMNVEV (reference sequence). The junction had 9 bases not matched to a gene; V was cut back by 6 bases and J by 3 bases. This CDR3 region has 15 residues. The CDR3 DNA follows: TGTGCCAGCAGAACTCGACAGGGGGGGATCTACGAGCAGTACTTC. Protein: CASRTRQGGIYEQYF.